Listed below are T cell receptor beta chains from one sample, sequenced in a study of monozygotic twins with cystic fibrosis. TCRdb's table, derived via immunoSEQ multiplex PCR, lists solely in-frame clones and lacks some. This table has over 20,000 clones, about 91% appearing once. Specimen: blood. The receptors shown here come from a girl aged 2 to 9 with cystic fibrosis. Both conserved end residues are part of each CDR3. The D gene is left open where the match is weak. Not every row has a clone size; where given, it reads once, few, many or a size class.

CDR3,DNA,D,J,size,V
CASSFPGLADTSHEQYF,TGTGCCAGCAGTTTCCCGGGACTAGCGGATACCTCTCACGAGCAGTACTTC,TRBD2,TRBJ2-7,once,TRBV28
CAISESRWIPTEAFF,TGTGCCATCAGTGAGTCCCGCTGGATTCCGACTGAAGCTTTCTTT,-,TRBJ1-1,once,TRBV10-3
CASSEARTAVNF,TGTGCCAGCAGTGAAGCCAGGACAGCCGTAAATTTC,-,TRBJ2-7,-,TRBV6-1
CASSVVGVVTEAFF,TGTGCCAGCAGCGTTGTCGGGGTCGTCACTGAAGCTTTCTTT,-,TRBJ1-1,-,TRBV9
CASSQDYSKAGELFF,TGCGCCAGCAGCCAAGATTACTCGAAGGCCGGGGAGCTGTTTTTT,-,TRBJ2-2,-,TRBV4-1
CASSDQGLRRETQYF,TGTGCCAGCAGCGACCAGGGACTCCGGCGGGAGACCCAGTACTTC,-,TRBJ2-5,-,TRBV7-2
CASSLLGGRDSAQYF,TGTGCCAGCAGCTTATTGGGTGGGCGGGATTCGGCCCAGTATTTT,-,TRBJ2-3,-,TRBV7-2
CASSPWTNKEAFF,TGTGCCAGCAGCCCGTGGACCAACAAAGAAGCTTTCTTT,-,TRBJ1-1,-,TRBV13
CATGQGGNIQYF,TGTGCCACCGGACAGGGGGGAAACATTCAGTACTTC,TRBD1,TRBJ2-4,-,TRBV25-1
CASMGFEGEETQYF,TGTGCCAGCATGGGTTTCGAGGGGGAAGAGACCCAGTACTTC,-,TRBJ2-5,-,TRBV2
CASRRQGSHYEQYF,TGTGCCAGCAGGAGACAGGGATCTCACTACGAGCAGTACTTC,TRBD1,TRBJ2-7,-,TRBV2
CASSYIGQADTQYF,TGTGCCAGCAGTTACATAGGACAAGCAGATACGCAGTATTTT,-,TRBJ2-3,-,TRBV6-6
CASSLSPRRAYEQYF,TGTGCCAGCAGTTTATCGCCCAGGAGAGCCTACGAGCAGTACTTC,-,TRBJ2-7,-,TRBV27
CASSPSDRKYYNEQFF,TGTGCCAGCAGCCCTTCGGACAGGAAGTATTACAATGAGCAGTTCTTC,TRBD1,TRBJ2-1,-,TRBV7-2
CAWSSGQLYGYTF,TGTGCCTGGAGTTCGGGACAGCTTTATGGCTACACCTTC,TRBD1,TRBJ1-2,-,TRBV30
CASSPSAGAANTGELFF,TGTGCCAGCAGCCCCTCCGCCGGCGCGGCGAACACCGGGGAGCTGTTTTTT,-,TRBJ2-2,-,TRBV5-6
CASSDPGTGGYTF,TGTGCCAGCAGTGACCCGGGAACGGGGGGCTACACCTTC,-,TRBJ1-2,-,TRBV27
CASSLGRVRDEQYF,TGTGCCAGCAGCTTGGGCCGGGTGAGGGACGAGCAGTACTTC,-,TRBJ2-7,-,TRBV5-5
CASSRVGENTDTQYF,TGTGCCAGCAGCCGGGTGGGCGAAAACACAGATACGCAGTATTTT,-,TRBJ2-3,-,TRBV7-2
CAWSNGQGKQETQYF,TGTGCCTGGAGTAATGGACAGGGGAAACAAGAGACCCAGTACTTC,TRBD1,TRBJ2-5,-,TRBV30
CASSTDAKNIQYF,TGTGCCAGCAGTACAGATGCCAAAAACATTCAGTACTTC,-,TRBJ2-4,-,TRBV6-5
CASRLSGPLTDTQYF,TGTGCCAGCAGGCTTAGCGGACCCCTCACAGATACGCAGTATTTT,-,TRBJ2-3,-,TRBV6-6
CASSLGTSGYNEQFF,TGCGCCAGCAGCTTGGGGACTAGCGGCTACAATGAGCAGTTCTTC,TRBD2,TRBJ2-1,-,TRBV5-1
CASTKVGADYNEQFF,TGTGCCAGCACCAAGGTGGGGGCCGACTACAATGAGCAGTTCTTC,-,TRBJ2-1,-,TRBV28
CAWSRSSRNTEAFF,TGTGCCTGGAGCCGGTCGAGCAGGAACACTGAAGCTTTCTTT,-,TRBJ1-1,-,TRBV30
CASSESLSGEQYF,TGTGCCAGCAGCGAATCTCTCTCCGGCGAGCAGTACTTC,-,TRBJ2-7,-,TRBV7-9
CASSLDPFTEAFF,TGTGCCAGCAGCTTAGATCCGTTTACGGAAGCTTTCTTT,-,TRBJ1-1,-,TRBV11-2
CASSVEGAVGTGELFF,TGTGCCAGCAGCGTAGAAGGGGCCGTGGGCACCGGGGAGCTGTTTTTT,-,TRBJ2-2,-,TRBV9
CATSGDSNEQFF,TGTGCCACCTCGGGTGACTCCAATGAGCAGTTCTTC,-,TRBJ2-1,-,TRBV11-3